This TCR beta chain was captured by sequencing in a study of OX40 agonist ivuxolimab in advanced cancers. Study-level information: The treatment was a fully human IgG2 OX40 agonist, ivuxolimab.

Only in-frame clones appear in the TCRdb table, and some are missing; sequencing was by immunoSEQ multiplex PCR. The sample consists of 30,000 to 40,000 clones, approximately 89% of them appearing once. On cycle 4 day 1 and cycle 7 day 1, as well as at baseline, blood was sampled. Germline assignment: CDR1 MNHEY and CDR2 SVGAGI. J lost 6 bases, V lost 2 bases, and 4 bases had no gene match. The CDR3 runs 15 residues. Sample: CD4+ or CD8+ T cells sorted from blood, taken in a trial of the OX40 agonist ivuxolimab. The V gene is TRBV6-5, the J gene TRBJ1-4; 9 nucleotides agree with TRBD1. The clonotype originates from an adult with an advanced solid tumor such as melanoma, head and neck, liver or kidney cancer. CDR3 DNA sequence: TGTGCCAGCAGTTACCCACAGGGGGCAGATGAAAAACTGTTTTTT. It yields the protein CASSYPQGADEKLFF.